This T cell receptor beta chain was sequenced in a study of T cells in localized non-small cell lung cancer. Study conclusions and caveats: Heterogeneity remains possible because sequencing was limited to only one tumor region. There was higher T cell clonality in uninvolved adjacent lung than in tumor, and it was highest there. Appearance in adjacent lung was seen for a median approximately 59 of the top 100 tumor clones. Those with higher blood T cell density had longer overall survival.

Profiling relied on immunoSEQ multiplex PCR, and the TCRdb table lists in-frame clones only, not all of them. This repertoire shows 900 to 1,300 clones, about 20% found once; its top ten account for 20% to 25%. By proportion, this clone is large. Antigen: not known. The source of this sequence is a male donor aged 60 or older with stage I squamous cell lung carcinoma. Source: lung tumor tissue, taken before any cancer treatment.

The CDR3 is CASRSRSLNTEAFF. The CDR3 DNA sequence: TGTGCCAGCAGGTCAAGGAGCCTGAACACTGAAGCTTTCTTT. V and J are TRBV11-3 and TRBJ1-1, with no clear D. Germline loops: CDR1 SGHNT, CDR2 YENEEA. The CDR3 runs to 14 residues. The germline V and J ends were trimmed by 6 bases and 0 bases, with 11 bases remaining between them.